Each of the 15 T cell receptor beta chains below was sequenced from the same sample in a study of CD8 T cells in ankylosing spondylitis. These TCRs are of unknown antigen specificity. TCRdb reanalysed the 5' RACE reads using MiXCR and keeps one entry per CDR3 protein. Here the sample spans about 510,000 distinct CDR3 sequences, approximately 5.3% being singletons. Whole-study results and caveats: One TCR beta motif, made up of seven to nine highly homologous variants, appeared characteristic of ankylosing spondylitis blood.

The sequenced material came from blood, either unsorted or a sorted T cell fraction (not recorded which). The source of these receptors is a male donor with ankylosing spondylitis.

Only a few counts were recorded for this clonotype. The chain joins TRBV11-2 to TRBJ2-3, with 8 bases aligning to TRBD1. Germline CDR1 reads SGHAT; CDR2 reads FQNNGV. V lost 1 base to trimming and J lost 2 bases; unmatched junction nucleotides: 5. The CDR3 has 16 amino acids. The CDR3 reads CASSLGDRGFTDTQYF. CDR3 coding DNA: TGTGCCAGCAGCTTAGGCGACAGGGGATTCACAGATACGCAGTATTTT.

The chain combines TRBV7-9 with TRBJ2-5; TRBD1 agrees at 9 bases. With V trimmed by 5 bases and J by 1 base, 5 bases remained unmatched. Per the germline V gene, CDR1 is SEHNR and CDR2 is FQNEAQ (reference sequence). This CDR3 is 15 amino acids long. The CDR3 is CASSAYRGRQETQYF. CDR3 nucleotides: TGTGCCAGCAGCGCGTACAGGGGGCGCCAAGAGACCCAGTACTTC.

This clonotype was recorded a few times. This chain joins TRBV18 and TRBJ1-1; perhaps TRBD1 as D (6 bases). The V end lost 5 bases, the J end lost 0 bases, and 16 bases lay between the germline ends. This CDR3 has 16 amino acids. Germline CDR1 is KGHSH and CDR2 is LQKENI. The CDR3 loop is CASSTQWGAMNTEAFF. The CDR3 nucleotides read TGTGCCAGCTCAACCCAGTGGGGGGCCATGAACACTGAAGCTTTCTTT.

The rearrangement joins TRBV7-2 to TRBJ2-1, with TRBD1 matching 11 bases. The trim removed 6 bases at V and 7 bases at J, leaving 5 bases unmatched. CDR1 is SGHTA and CDR2 is FQGNSA in the germline V gene. This CDR3 is 14 amino acids long. This CDR3 reads CASRRTGGGNEQFF. CDR3 nucleotide sequence: TGTGCCAGCAGGCGGACAGGGGGCGGGAATGAGCAGTTCTTC.

This clonotype was found a few times. This chain connects TRBV12-3 or TRBV12-4 to TRBJ2-5, with TRBD1 matching 7 bases. This CDR3 has 13 amino acids. V shed 4 bases, J shed 5 bases, and the junction held 4 bases outside the gene matches. CDR3 loop: CASSSRDSETQYF. Written as DNA, the CDR3 is TGTGCCAGCAGTTCCCGGGACAGCGAGACCCAGTACTTC.

Ten or more counts support this clonotype. The rearrangement links TRBV10-3 to TRBJ2-7, with 9 bases aligning to TRBD1. There are 14 residues in the CDR3. Germline V gene sequence: CDR1 ENHRY, CDR2 SYGVKD. The V segment lost 6 bases and the J segment 4 bases; nucleotides outside the gene matches: 7. Here the CDR3 reads CAISPRDRAYEQYF. CDR3 DNA sequence: TGTGCCATCAGCCCACGGGACAGGGCGTACGAGCAGTACTTC.

This clonotype was counted at least ten times. The rearrangement uses TRBV15 and TRBJ2-7; D is uncertain. Germline-derived CDR1 and CDR2 are LNHNV and YYDKDF (reference sequence). The CDR3 runs 14 residues. V was shortened by 1 base and J by 2 bases, with 9 bases between the two germline ends. The CDR3: CATSRGGSAYEQYF. The CDR3 DNA reads TGTGCCACCAGCAGAGGTGGATCCGCCTACGAGCAGTACTTC.

V is TRBV20-1 and J is TRBJ2-7; 12 bases are shared with TRBD2. V lost 5 bases and J lost 3; bases outside the gene matches: 8. Looked up from germline, CDR1 is DFQATT and CDR2 is SNEGSKA (reference sequence). The CDR3 length is 15 residues. The CDR3 DNA follows: TGCAGTGCTGAACTAGCGGGGGGACCCGACTACGAGCAGTACTTC. Protein: CSAELAGGPDYEQYF.

At least ten counts were recorded for this clonotype. The chain recombines TRBV28 with TRBJ2-2; 10 bases match TRBD2. This CDR3 spans 16 amino acids. In germline, CDR1 is MDHEN, CDR2 SYDVKM. The junction had 6 bases not matched to a gene; V was cut back by 8 bases and J by 0 bases. CDR3 in amino acids: CASLSSGSTNTGELFF. CDR3 DNA sequence: TGTGCCAGCCTTTCTAGCGGGAGTACGAACACCGGGGAGCTGTTTTTT.

There are many counts of this clonotype. The J gene is TRBJ2-5, the V gene TRBV20-1; D ambiguous. Germline V gene sequence: CDR1 DFQATT, CDR2 SNEGSKA (reference sequence). Trimming shortened V by 2 bases and J by 4 bases, and 5 bases separated the two germline ends. The CDR3 is made up of 11 amino acids. The CDR3 region is CSARPTETQYF. The CDR3 DNA reads as TGCAGTGCTAGACCCACAGAGACCCAGTACTTC.

This clonotype was picked up many times. Germline is not matched at one junction end, which may reflect a read error. This sequence joins TRBV29-1 and TRBJ2-3, with 11 bases fitting TRBD2. CDR1 SQVTM and CDR2 ANQGSEA come from the germline V gene. The CDR3 sequence is 15 residues long. CDR3 coding DNA: TGCAGCGGTGAACTAGCGGGAGCCCACACAGATACGCAGTATTTT. Amino acid sequence: CSGELAGAHTDTQYF.

This clonotype was picked up many times. The chain joins TRBV18 to TRBJ2-7, with D uncertain. CDR1 KGHSH and CDR2 LQKENI come from the germline V gene. V lost 2 bases to trimming and J lost 4 bases, with 15 bases between them. CDR3 length: 15 residues. The CDR3 DNA is TGTGCCAGCTCACCATTGGCCAGTGGCCAATACGAGCAGTACTTC. This encodes CASSPLASGQYEQYF.

V usage is TRBV21-1 and J usage is TRBJ2-7; TRBD1, the table's D call, was not compared with the DNA. TRBV21-1 is a documented pseudogene. This CDR3 region has 17 residues. The CDR3 DNA sequence: TGTGCCAGCAGCAAAGCGGGAAGGGGGCCGAGCTCCTACGAGCAGTACTTC. This gives the protein CASSKAGRGPSSYEQYF.

This clonotype was observed many times. The rearrangement uses TRBV12-1 and TRBJ1-2. TRBV12-1 is annotated as a pseudogene. CDR3 length: 11 residues. The CDR3 spells CASNPWYGYTF. The CDR3 DNA reads as TGTGCCAGCAACCCTTGGTATGGCTACACCTTC.

This clonotype was picked up many times. The J gene is TRBJ1-6, the V gene TRBV4-2; D is ambiguous. Per the germline V gene, CDR1 is LGHNA and CDR2 is YNFKEQ. The CDR3 is 16 residues long. V was trimmed by 3 bases and J by 8 bases, leaving 17 bases between them. In DNA, the CDR3 is TGTGCCAGCAGCCAGGCCCCCCAGGCTTCGGATTCACCCCTCCACTTT. Its protein is CASSQAPQASDSPLHF.